The following is a T cell receptor beta chain sequence with its context. Its specificity is unknown. Distinct nucleotide sequences in the sample also encode this CDR3. These data originate in a study of shared clonotypes between healthy human individuals. Study-wide points: A small donor pool kept down the genetic and exposure-history diversity that was represented. Rarefaction demonstrated incomplete sorted-subset sequencing despite large depth. As a rule, naive subsets had a larger estimated richness than memory subsets.

Original handling: Owing to the provision of junction-only sequences devoid of quality scores by immunoSEQ, filtering differed. The data were produced by immunoSEQ multiplex PCR, yet TCRdb's version contains in-frame clones alone and is incomplete. V and J calls and clone size are those listed in that table; D and trimming were worked out from the DNA. Of some 1.4 million clones in the sample, approximately 97% were seen once. This CDR3 has 16 residues. Germline loops: CDR1 SGHRS, CDR2 YFSETQ. The junction had 6 bases not matched to a gene; V was cut back by 0 bases and J by 5 bases. V is TRBV5-1 and J is TRBJ2-1, with TRBD2 identical over 9 bases. Source material: naive CD4+ T cells sorted from blood. Subset noted: CD45RA+ positively selected. This receptor was obtained from a man aged 30-40 years in good health. The CDR3: CASSLARTSVDNEQFF. The CDR3 DNA is TGCGCCAGCAGCTTGGCCAGGACTAGCGTAGACAATGAGCAGTTCTTC.